This T cell receptor (beta chain) was observed in a study of T cells in localized non-small cell lung cancer. Overall study findings and caveats: Appearing in adjacent lung were a median about 50 of the top 100 tumor clones. The greatest T cell clonality was found in uninvolved adjacent lung (higher than in tumor). Owing to sequencing of a solitary tumor region, heterogeneity cannot be discounted.

Worth noting for this clone: The antigen is undetermined.

Germline-derived CDR1 and CDR2 are SGHVS and FNYEAQ. The CDR3 contains 16 residues. Deletions cut 1 base from V and 0 bases from J, with 9 bases between. Data came from immunoSEQ multiplex PCR; TCRdb stores just in-frame clones and leaves some out. The data contain about 35,000 clones, around 92% of them singletons. The chain joins TRBV7-6 to TRBJ2-2, with a tentative D call TRBD2 (5 bases). The material sequenced was peripheral blood, taken before any cancer treatment. This receptor was obtained from a female donor over 55 with stage I lung adenocarcinoma. The CDR3, as DNA: TGTGCCAGCAGCTTAGGGACTTTTTCGAACACCGGGGAGCTGTTTTTT. As protein: CASSLGTFSNTGELFF.